This T cell receptor (beta chain) was documented in a study of blood T cells in healthy people across ages. Notes on the study in general: Long-lived donors carried more naive CD4+ cells and greater diversity than aged donors. The study found TCR beta diversity correlated strongly with naive T cell percentage.

The CDR3 is 14 amino acids. The germline CDR1 and CDR2 sequences are SEHNR and FQNEAQ (reference sequence). The V end was cut by 5 bases, the J end by 0 bases, with 9 bases between. The second PCR ran roughly 7 to 11 cycles with a sample-barcoded 5' primer and J-beta primers. Every cDNA was tagged by a template-switch adaptor with 12 random nucleotides. Each CDR3 protein is one row after TCRdb ran MiXCR on the 5' RACE reads. Altogether about 1.7 million distinct CDR3 sequences are present, 28% being singletons, with the ten largest covering 7.7%. Drawn from each donor were 7.5 to 10 milliliters of peripheral blood. This clonotype occurred a few times. Antigen specificity is unknown.

V gene TRBV7-9 combines with J gene TRBJ2-3; tentatively, D is TRBD2 (5 bases). Sequences were obtained from blood. The source is a woman under 40 in good health. The CDR3 sequence: CASSDYRSTDTQYF. CDR3 DNA sequence: TGTGCCAGCAGCGACTACAGAAGCACAGATACGCAGTATTTT.